In its sample, the clone carrying this TCR beta chain was seen a few times. What it binds is unknown. Germline CDR1 reads SEHNR; CDR2 reads FQNEAQ (reference sequence). V dropped 2 bases and J dropped 6; count of bases not matched to a gene: 6. There are 16 residues in the CDR3. The sample comes from a study of circulating CD8 cells and anti-PD-1 response in melanoma. Findings and limits, study-wide: Tumor reactivity was tested by peptide assays on expanded sorted subsets. DNEG was most diverse; TIGIT repertoires were least diverse. A small cohort with few responders supplied the baseline and M1 comparisons.

TCR libraries were prepared from around 15 ng of total RNA with the QIAseq Immune Repertoire TCR panel. TCRdb processed the reads anew with MiXCR; each CDR3 protein has one entry. The data hold under 800 distinct CDR3 sequences, with around 10% observed a single time. From live CD3+CD8+TCRalphabeta+ cells, four PD-1 and/or TIGIT subsets were sorted. The TCR originated in a human donor with melanoma. Sequencing used CD8+ T cells from PBMCs, obtained at baseline or after one month of anti-PD-1 therapy (not recorded which). This rearrangement joins TRBV7-9 to TRBJ2-3; 12 bases are shared with TRBD1. CDR3 amino acids: CASSLPRDRGPDTQYF. The CDR3, as DNA: TGTGCCAGCAGCTTACCGAGGGACAGGGGGCCCGATACGCAGTATTTT.